This T cell receptor beta chain was captured in a study of blood T cell repertoires in COVID-19. Background on the study: Acute and convalescent COVID-19 specimens originated in the United States, Italy and Spain.

Participant reports of clinical history set cohort assignment. Recovered Cohort 3 donors showed two negative PCRs, clearance, or symptom resolution. V lost 10 bases and J lost 4, with 16 bases in between. Germline-derived CDR1 and CDR2 are LGHDT and YNNKEL (reference sequence). This CDR3 is 13 amino acids long. Per the original data handling: Estimation of nucleated cell counts was performed using reference gene primer amplification. Produced via immunoSEQ multiplex PCR; TCRdb's table is partial and in-frame only. The DNA was the basis for D and trimming; V, J and clone size are from that table. Altogether some 400,000 clones are present, 85% to 90% being singletons, with the ten largest covering about 1.8%.

This sequence originates from a woman younger than 45 who had recovered from COVID-19. The source material was PBMCs or T cells enriched from blood (not recorded which). V is TRBV3-1 (or the pseudogene TRBV3-2) and J is TRBJ2-5; TRBD2 might be the D (7 bases). CDR3 region: CATLGGARETQYF. CDR3 DNA: TGTGCCACCCTAGGGGGGGCAAGAGAGACCCAGTACTTC.